A single TCR beta chain is shown here with its context. Enrolled through a virtual design, the participants were between about 18 and 100 years of age and came from fewer than 30 US areas. Allocation to cohorts depended on clinical history reported by the participants. This entry is derived from a study of blood T cell repertoires in COVID-19. Study-wide background: PBMCs, B-cell-depleted T cells, or T cells were the source of the cDNA or gDNA that made up the material.

CDR1 and CDR2 (germline): GTSNPN, SVGIG (reference sequence). The length of the CDR3 is 13 residues. V was pared by 3 bases and J by 8 bases, with 9 bases of the junction left unmatched. The data were produced by immunoSEQ multiplex PCR, yet TCRdb's version contains in-frame clones alone and is incomplete. The data hold fewer than 250,000 clones, with nearly 90% observed a single time. The TCR sequence derives from a young man who had been exposed to COVID-19. The rearrangement uses TRBV30 and TRBJ1-2; 7 bases agree with TRBD1. The source material was PBMCs or T cells enriched from blood (not recorded which). This chain's CDR3 is CAWRGQYQGGYTF. In DNA, the CDR3 is TGTGCCTGGAGGGGACAGTATCAAGGGGGCTACACCTTC. Drawing the rest from reference TRBV30 and TRBJ1-2, the complete variable domain is SQTIHQWPATLVQPVGSPLSLECTVEGTSNPNLYWYRQAAGRGLQLLFYSVGIGQISSEVPQNLSASRPQDRQFILSSKKLLLSDSGFYLCAWRGQYQGGYTFGSGTRLTVV.